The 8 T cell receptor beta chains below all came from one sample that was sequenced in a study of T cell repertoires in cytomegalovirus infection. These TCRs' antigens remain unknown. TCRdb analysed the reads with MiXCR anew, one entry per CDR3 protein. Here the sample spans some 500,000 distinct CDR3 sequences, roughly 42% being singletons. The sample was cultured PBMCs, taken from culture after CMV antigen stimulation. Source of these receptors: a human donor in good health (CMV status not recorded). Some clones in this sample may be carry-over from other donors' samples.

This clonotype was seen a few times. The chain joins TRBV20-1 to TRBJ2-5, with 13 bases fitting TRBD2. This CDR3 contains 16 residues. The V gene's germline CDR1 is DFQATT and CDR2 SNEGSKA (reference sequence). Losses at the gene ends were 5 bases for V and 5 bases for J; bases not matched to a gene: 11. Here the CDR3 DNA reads TGCAGTGCTGCCACTAGCGGGGGGGCGAGTGCGGAGACCCAGTACTTC. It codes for CSAATSGGASAETQYF.

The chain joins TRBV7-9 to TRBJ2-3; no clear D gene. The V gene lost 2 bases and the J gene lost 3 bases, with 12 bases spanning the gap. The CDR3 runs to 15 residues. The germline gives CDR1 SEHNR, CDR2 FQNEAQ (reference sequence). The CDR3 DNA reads TGTGCCAGCAGCTTAATGGCTAGGGAAACAGATACGCAGTATTTT. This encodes CASSLMARETDTQYF.

The CDR3 here is CASSQGRLAGDTQYF. The CDR3 bases are TGTGCCAGCAGCCAAGGCCGCCTAGCGGGCGATACGCAGTATTTT. The chain is built from TRBV3-1 and TRBJ2-3; TRBD2 matches 8 bases. The germline V gene encodes CDR1 LGHDT and CDR2 YNNKEL (reference sequence). With V trimmed by 1 base and J by 6 bases, 6 bases remained unmatched. The CDR3 loop spans 15 amino acids.

The CDR3 DNA reads as TGTGCCAGCGGATCGCGGCATGAAAAACTGTTTTTT. Translated: CASGSRHEKLFF. The chain carries TRBV6-2 or TRBV6-3 and TRBJ1-4; D call uncertain. Trimming shortened V by 8 bases and J by 6 bases, and 10 bases separated the two germline ends. The germline CDR1 and CDR2 sequences are MNHEY and SVGEGT. This CDR3 contains 12 residues.

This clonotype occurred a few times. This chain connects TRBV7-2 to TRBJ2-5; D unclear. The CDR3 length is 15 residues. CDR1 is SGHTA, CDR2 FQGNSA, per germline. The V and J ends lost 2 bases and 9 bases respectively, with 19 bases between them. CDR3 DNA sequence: TGTGCCAGCAGCTTAAGTGTGGCGACCCATGTAGCCCAGTACTTC. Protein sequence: CASSLSVATHVAQYF.

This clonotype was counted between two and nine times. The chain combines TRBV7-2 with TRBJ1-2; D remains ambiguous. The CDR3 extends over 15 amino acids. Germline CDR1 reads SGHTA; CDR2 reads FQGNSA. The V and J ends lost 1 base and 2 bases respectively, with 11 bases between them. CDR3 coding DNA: TGTGCCAGCAGCTTAGTGGCAGTAGCCAACTATGGCTACACCTTC. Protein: CASSLVAVANYGYTF.

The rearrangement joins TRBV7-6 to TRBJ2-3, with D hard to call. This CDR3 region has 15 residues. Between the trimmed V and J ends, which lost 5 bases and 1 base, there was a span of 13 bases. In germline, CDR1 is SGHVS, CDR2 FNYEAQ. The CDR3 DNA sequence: TGTGCCAGCAGCCCACTGGAGCTTGGCACAGATACGCAGTATTTT. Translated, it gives CASSPLELGTDTQYF. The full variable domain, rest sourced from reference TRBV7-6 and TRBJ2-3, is GAGVSQSPRYKVTKRGQDVALRCDPISGHVSLYWYRQALGQGPEFLTYFNYEAQQDKSGLPNDRFSAERPEGSISTLTIQRTEQRDSAMYRCASSPLELGTDTQYFGPGTRLTVL.

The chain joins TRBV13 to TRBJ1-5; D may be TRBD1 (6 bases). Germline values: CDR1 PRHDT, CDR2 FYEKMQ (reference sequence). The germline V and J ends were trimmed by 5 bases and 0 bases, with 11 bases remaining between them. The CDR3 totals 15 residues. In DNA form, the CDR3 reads TGTGCCAGCAGCACTGGACAGTATAGCAATCAGCCCCAGCATTTT. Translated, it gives CASSTGQYSNQPQHF.